Included here is one T cell receptor beta chain sequence, with context. TCRdb reprocessed the RACE reads with MiXCR, giving one entry per CDR3 protein. Seen here are approximately 100,000 distinct CDR3 sequences, more than 7% observed once, and the top ten hold about 3.4%. These data come from a study of human T cells and chemical hapten exposure. Per the germline V gene, CDR1 is MNHEY and CDR2 is SMNVEV (reference sequence). J was trimmed by 0 bases and V by 2 bases; bases with no gene match: 16. The CDR3 consists of 19 residues. Time point given: patch test 2, 6 weeks after DPC sensitization. Treatment specified: therapeutic diphenylcyclopropenone sensitization with weekly scalp DPC. Unfractionated whole blood yielded the extracted total RNA.

The V and J genes are TRBV27 and TRBJ2-7; 7 bases match TRBD2. The input for sequencing was whole blood, taken in connection with sensitization to the hapten diphenylcyclopropenone (DPC). The clonotype originates from a woman aged 40 to 50 with alopecia areata. Some clones in this sample may be carry-over from other donors' samples. The CDR3 DNA follows: TGTGCCAGCAGTTTAGTCGGGGGGATGGGTAGACAGCGCTCCTACGAGCAGTACTTC. Amino acid sequence: CASSLVGGMGRQRSYEQYF.